These 24 T cell receptor beta chains share one sample of origin, sequenced in a study of regulatory T cells in long-lasting Graves disease. Time point denoted: persistent/refractory GD, antithyroid drugs over 5 years with positive TRAb. Extracted RNA from PBMCs served as the source of the TCR library. Construction of the TCR beta libraries employed iRepertoire HTBI primers in conjunction with Arm-PCR of CDR3 regions. MiXCR, applied by TCRdb to the multiplex PCR reads, yields one record per CDR3 protein. Counted here are 700,000 or so distinct CDR3 sequences, 30% occurring once; the ten biggest clones make up roughly 40%. The source was peripheral blood mononuclear cells (PBMCs), collected when the disease was refractory, from a patient treated with antithyroid drugs. Receptors were obtained from a female donor with Graves disease.

V usage is TRBV20-1 and J usage is TRBJ2-2; weak D call: TRBD2 (5 bases). CDR1 and CDR2 from the germline V gene are DFQATT and SNEGSKA (reference sequence). This CDR3 contains 15 residues. Trimming shortened V by 1 base and J by 4 bases, and 13 bases separated the two germline ends. This CDR3 reads CSARVSRRRTGELFF. The CDR3 nucleotides are TGCAGTGCTAGAGTAAGCAGGAGGCGCACCGGGGAGCTGTTTTTT.

The chain uses TRBV12-3 or TRBV12-4 and TRBJ1-3; D gene unclear. V gave up 6 bases and J gave up 0 bases, with 15 bases separating them. CDR3 length: 16 amino acids. CDR3 DNA: TGTGCCAGCAGACGGGAGCCCGGGGTCTCTGGAAACACCATATATTTT. It yields the protein CASRREPGVSGNTIYF.

This clonotype was seen at least ten times. The V and J genes are TRBV12-3 or TRBV12-4 and TRBJ1-1, with TRBD1 matching 7 bases. The CDR3 totals 15 residues. The V gene end was trimmed by 6 bases and the J gene end by 1 base; junction bases not matched to a gene: 8. The CDR3 DNA follows: TGTGCCAGCAGCTCCTTTGGACAGGCGAACACTGAAGCTTTCTTT. The encoded protein is CASSSFGQANTEAFF.

This sequence joins TRBV6-1 and TRBJ2-2, with 10 bases matching TRBD2. Germline loops: CDR1 MNHNS, CDR2 SASEGT. J gave up 5 bases and V 6 bases, and 6 bases lay outside the gene matches. CDR3 length equals 15 residues. The CDR3 sequence: CASRTGLATTGELFF. DNA for the CDR3: TGTGCCAGCAGAACGGGACTAGCGACGACCGGGGAGCTGTTTTTT.

In its sample, this clonotype was seen many times. The chain has TRBV2 and TRBJ1-1; D possibly corresponds to TRBD1 (5 bases). Germline CDR1 and CDR2: SNHLY and FYNNEI. V was pared by 2 bases and J by 0 bases, with 7 bases between. This CDR3 comprises 14 residues. The CDR3 region has the DNA TGTGCCAGCAGTGAATCCAGGGTGAACACTGAAGCTTTCTTT. Translation: CASSESRVNTEAFF.

J is TRBJ1-1 and V is TRBV30, with D maybe TRBD1 (6 bases). The CDR3 spans 13 residues. V was cut by 1 base and J by 2 bases, with 8 bases left in between. Germline values: CDR1 GTSNPN, CDR2 SVGIG (reference sequence). The CDR3 coding sequence is TGTGCCTGGAGTGGGGGACAAAACACTGAAGCTTTCTTT. The encoded protein is CAWSGGQNTEAFF.

The J gene is TRBJ2-2, the V gene TRBV5-4; TRBD1 aligns across 9 bases. J was trimmed by 5 bases and V by 4 bases; bases with no gene match: 9. This CDR3 has 16 residues. Germline lookup yields CDR1 SGHNT and CDR2 YYREEE (reference sequence). Written as DNA, the CDR3 is TGTGCCAGCAGCCCCCTTCCGGGACAGGGTACCGGGGAGCTGTTTTTT. Translated, it gives CASSPLPGQGTGELFF.

A few counts support this clonotype. V and J are TRBV27 and TRBJ2-7; 12 positions agree with TRBD2. This CDR3 is 15 amino acids long. Germline V gives CDR1 MNHEY, CDR2 SMNVEV (reference sequence). V lost 0 bases to trimming and J lost 6 bases; unmatched junction nucleotides: 3. DNA of the CDR3: TGTGCCAGCAGTTTATCGACTAGCGGGAGTACCGAGCAGTACTTC. The encoded protein is CASSLSTSGSTEQYF.

The V and J genes are TRBV6-2 or TRBV6-3 and TRBJ2-3, with TRBD1 matching over 10 bases. CDR1 MNHEY and CDR2 SVGEGT come from the germline V gene. V shed 5 bases and J 1 base; nucleotides not matched to a gene: 6. The CDR3 covers 16 residues. The CDR3 spells CASSAGTGVGTDTQYF. The CDR3 DNA sequence: TGTGCCAGCAGTGCCGGGACAGGGGTAGGCACAGATACGCAGTATTTT.

As to this clonotype: With a much larger clone just one base away, this may be a read error. This sequence joins TRBV6-1 and TRBJ2-7, with D possibly being TRBD1 (6 bases). Germline assignment: CDR1 MNHNS and CDR2 SASEGT. The CDR3 sequence is 13 residues long. Trimming shortened V by 1 base and J by 6 bases, and 10 bases separated the two germline ends. CDR3 in DNA: TGTGCCAGCAGTGAAGTCTGGGACACCGAGCAGTACTTC. Its translation is CASSEVWDTEQYF.

This chain uses TRBV20-1 with TRBJ2-7; 7 bases match TRBD2. This CDR3 contains 13 residues. CDR1 and CDR2 from the germline V gene are DFQATT and SNEGSKA (reference sequence). J was trimmed by 5 bases and V by 1 base; bases with no gene match: 5. Here the CDR3 reads CSARGGRGDEQYF. The CDR3 bases are TGCAGTGCTAGAGGCGGGAGAGGGGACGAGCAGTACTTC.

The chain recombines TRBV6-2 or TRBV6-3 with TRBJ1-6; D not certain. Germline loops: CDR1 MNHEY, CDR2 SVGEGT. V dropped 7 bases and J dropped 7 bases, with 14 bases sitting between them. The CDR3 consists of 14 residues. CDR3 nucleotides: TGTGCCAGCAATCTGGGGAAAGAGAATTCACCCCTCCACTTT. Translating it yields CASNLGKENSPLHF.

The J gene is TRBJ2-5, the V gene TRBV7-9, with a weak D call TRBD1 (5 bases). The CDR3 runs to 14 residues. Per germline, CDR1 SEHNR and CDR2 FQNEAQ (reference sequence). Trimming shortened V by 7 bases and J by 1 base, and 13 bases separated the two germline ends. DNA for the CDR3: TGTGCCAGCAAACGGCAGGGTGGCCAAGAGACCCAGTACTTC. Its protein product is CASKRQGGQETQYF.

CDR3 nucleotides: TGTGCCAGCCAGGGCAATAATGAAAAACTGTTTTTT. Translated, it gives CASQGNNEKLFF. V usage is TRBV14 and J usage is TRBJ1-4; maybe TRBD1 (5 bases). This CDR3 has 12 residues. V lost 8 bases to trimming and J lost 4 bases, with 8 bases between them. Germline loops: CDR1 SGHDN, CDR2 FVKESK.

The CDR3 region is CALLFRGYGYTF. CDR3 nucleotide sequence: TGTGCCCTCCTCTTCAGGGGCTATGGCTACACCTTC. The chain uses TRBV6-2 or TRBV6-3 and TRBJ1-2; tentative D call: TRBD1 (6 bases). The germline gives CDR1 MNHEY, CDR2 SVGEGT. The CDR3 sequence is 12 residues long. V shed 11 bases and J shed 4 bases, with 14 bases lying between them.

The chain recombines TRBV6-5 with TRBJ1-2, with TRBD1 as a possible D gene (5 bases). The CDR3 extends over 13 amino acids. Germline CDR1 and CDR2: MNHEY and SVGAGI. V gave up 4 bases and J gave up 2 bases, with 8 bases separating them. The CDR3 bases are TGTGCCAGCAGTTTCAGGGTCAACTATGGCTACACCTTC. As protein: CASSFRVNYGYTF.

This chain connects TRBV28 to TRBJ2-2, with D possibly being TRBD1 (5 bases). Germline V gene lookup returns CDR1 MDHEN and CDR2 SYDVKM. The CDR3 is made up of 16 amino acids. Trimming took 3 bases from V and 1 from J, leaving 12 bases between them. CDR3 amino acids: CASSLRTNENTGELFF. In nucleotides, the CDR3 is TGTGCCAGCAGTTTGAGGACAAATGAGAACACCGGGGAGCTGTTTTTT.

V and J are TRBV29-1 and TRBJ2-5; the match to TRBD2 covers 7 bases. This CDR3 is built from 13 residues. The germline V gene has CDR1 SQVTM and CDR2 ANQGSEA. V shed 7 bases and J 3 bases; nucleotides not matched to a gene: 8. The CDR3 loop reads CSAGGGVKETQYF. CDR3 bases: TGCAGCGCGGGAGGCGGAGTCAAAGAGACCCAGTACTTC.

The chain recombines TRBV19 with TRBJ2-2; either TRBD1 or TRBD2 may supply D (5 bases each). CDR3 size: 18 residues. Looked up from germline, CDR1 is LNHDA and CDR2 is SQIVND (reference sequence). V was shortened by 5 bases and J by 1 base, with 20 bases between the two germline ends. CDR3 in amino acids: CASSPTLGRMRNTGELFF. The CDR3 region has the DNA TGTGCCAGTAGTCCCACCCTGGGACGGATGAGGAACACCGGGGAGCTGTTTTTT. Drawing the rest from reference TRBV19 and TRBJ2-2, the complete variable domain is DGGITQSPKYLFRKEGQNVTLSCEQNLNHDAMYWYRQDPGQGLRLIYYSQIVNDFQKGDIAEGYSVSREKKESFPLTVTSAQKNPTAFYLCASSPTLGRMRNTGELFFGEGSRLTVL.

This chain connects TRBV7-2 to TRBJ2-1; tentatively, D is TRBD2 (6 bases). Germline V gene lookup returns CDR1 SGHTA and CDR2 FQGNSA. Trimming stripped 4 bases from V and 2 bases from J, with 15 bases between. CDR3 length equals 16 residues. The CDR3 here is CASSWVGGSTYNEQFF. The CDR3 DNA follows: TGTGCCAGCAGCTGGGTGGGGGGAAGCACCTACAATGAGCAGTTCTTC. The entire variable domain, with the rest obtained from reference TRBV7-2 and TRBJ2-1, is as follows: GAGVSQSPSNKVTEKGKDVELRCDPISGHTALYWYRQSLGQGLEFLIYFQGNSAPDKSGLPSDRFSAERTGGSVSTLTIQRTQQEDSAVYLCASSWVGGSTYNEQFFGPGTRLTVL.

This clonotype showed up just a few times. The chain joins TRBV27 to TRBJ1-1, with D perhaps TRBD1 (5 bases). CDR3 length: 15 residues. Germline V gene data show CDR1 as MNHEY and CDR2 as SMNVEV (reference sequence). The V gene lost 2 bases and the J gene lost 2 bases, with 12 bases spanning the gap. DNA for the CDR3: TGTGCCAGCAGTTTACTAGGGGCACCAAACACTGAAGCTTTCTTT. Protein: CASSLLGAPNTEAFF.

V and J are TRBV28 and TRBJ2-1; 7 nucleotides align to TRBD2. The V and J ends lost 3 bases and 6 bases, in that order; junction bases with no gene match: 5. CDR1 and CDR2 from the germline V gene are MDHEN and SYDVKM. The length of the CDR3 is 14 residues. Here the CDR3 DNA reads TGTGCCAGCAGTTTGCCCCCGGGGGGCAATGAGCAGTTCTTC. It translates to CASSLPPGGNEQFF.

This clonotype was counted between two and nine times. The chain links TRBV20-1 to TRBJ1-1; TRBD1 agrees at 9 bases. The V and J ends lost 5 bases and 5 bases, in that order; junction bases with no gene match: 9. The CDR3 is made up of 14 amino acids. Germline values: CDR1 DFQATT, CDR2 SNEGSKA (reference sequence). In nucleotides, the CDR3 is TGCAGTGCTTGCAGATCGGACAGGGGAACTGAAGCTTTCTTT. Translated, it gives CSACRSDRGTEAFF.

The table lists this clonotype with a few counts. The rearrangement joins TRBV29-1 to TRBJ2-7; 12 nucleotides match TRBD2. V shed 0 bases, J shed 11 bases, and the junction held 5 bases outside the gene matches. The CDR3 is 13 residues long. Germline V CDR1 and CDR2: SQVTM, ANQGSEA. The CDR3, as DNA: TGCAGCGTTGAAGATCGTCCTAGCGGGAGGGAGTACTTC. This gives the protein CSVEDRPSGREYF.